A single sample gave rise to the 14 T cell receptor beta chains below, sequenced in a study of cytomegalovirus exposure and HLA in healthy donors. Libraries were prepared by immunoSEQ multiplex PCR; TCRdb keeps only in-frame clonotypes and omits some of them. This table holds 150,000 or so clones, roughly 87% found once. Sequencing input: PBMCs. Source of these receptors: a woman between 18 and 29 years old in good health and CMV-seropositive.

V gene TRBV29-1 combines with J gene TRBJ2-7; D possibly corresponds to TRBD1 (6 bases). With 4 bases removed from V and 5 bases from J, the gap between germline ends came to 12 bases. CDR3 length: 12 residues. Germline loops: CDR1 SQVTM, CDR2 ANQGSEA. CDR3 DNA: TGCAGCGTTGGACAGGTTGAAGACGAGCAGTACTTC. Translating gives CSVGQVEDEQYF.

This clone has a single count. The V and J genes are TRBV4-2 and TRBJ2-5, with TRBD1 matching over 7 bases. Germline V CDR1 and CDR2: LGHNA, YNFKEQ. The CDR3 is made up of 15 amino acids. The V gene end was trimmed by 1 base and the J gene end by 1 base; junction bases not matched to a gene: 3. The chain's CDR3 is CASSQVGGPQETQYF. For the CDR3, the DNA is TGTGCCAGCAGCCAAGTAGGGGGCCCCCAAGAGACCCAGTACTTC.

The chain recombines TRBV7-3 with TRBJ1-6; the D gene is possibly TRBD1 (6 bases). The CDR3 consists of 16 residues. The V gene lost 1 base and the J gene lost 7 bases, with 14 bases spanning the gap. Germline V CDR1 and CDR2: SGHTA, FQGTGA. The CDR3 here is CASSLRGPSRNSPLHF. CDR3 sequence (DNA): TGTGCCAGCAGCTTAAGGGGGCCATCACGGAATTCACCCCTCCACTTT.

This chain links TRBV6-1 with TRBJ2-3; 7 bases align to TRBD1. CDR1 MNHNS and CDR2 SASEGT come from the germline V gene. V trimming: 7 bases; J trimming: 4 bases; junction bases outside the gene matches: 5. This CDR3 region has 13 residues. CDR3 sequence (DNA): TGTGCCAGCAACCAAGACAGGGCAGATACGCAGTATTTT. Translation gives CASNQDRADTQYF.

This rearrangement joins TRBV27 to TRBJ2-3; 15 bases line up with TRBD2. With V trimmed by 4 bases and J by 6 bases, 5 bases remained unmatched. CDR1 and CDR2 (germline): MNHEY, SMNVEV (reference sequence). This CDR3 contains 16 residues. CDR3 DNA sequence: TGTGCCAGCAGTTGGACTAGCGGGGGGGCGTCGGATACGCAGTATTTT. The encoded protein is CASSWTSGGASDTQYF.

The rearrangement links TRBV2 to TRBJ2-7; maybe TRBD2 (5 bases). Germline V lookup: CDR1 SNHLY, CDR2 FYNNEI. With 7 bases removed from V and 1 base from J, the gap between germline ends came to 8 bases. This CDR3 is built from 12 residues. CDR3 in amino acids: CASNRGSYEQYF. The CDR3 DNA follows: TGTGCCAGCAACAGAGGGTCCTACGAGCAGTACTTC. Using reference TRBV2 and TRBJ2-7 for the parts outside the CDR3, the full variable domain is EPEVTQTPSHQVTQMGQEVILRCVPISNHLYFYWYRQILGQKVEFLVSFYNNEISEKSEIFDDQFSVERPDGSNFTLKIRSTKLEDSAMYFCASNRGSYEQYFGPGTRLTVT.

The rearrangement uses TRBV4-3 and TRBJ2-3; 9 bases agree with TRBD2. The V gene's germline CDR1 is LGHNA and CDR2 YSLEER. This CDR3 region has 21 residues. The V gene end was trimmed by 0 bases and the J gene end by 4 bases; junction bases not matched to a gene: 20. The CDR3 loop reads CASSQDQGRFGLAGSSDTQYF. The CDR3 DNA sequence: TGCGCCAGCAGCCAAGATCAGGGTAGGTTCGGCCTAGCGGGGAGCTCAGATACGCAGTATTTT.

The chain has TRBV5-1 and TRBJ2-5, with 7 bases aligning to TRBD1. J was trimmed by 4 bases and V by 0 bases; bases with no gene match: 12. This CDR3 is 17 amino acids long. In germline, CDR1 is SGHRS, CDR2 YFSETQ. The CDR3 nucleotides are TGCGCCAGCAGCTTGGCCGCTAACACAGGGGTAGGAGAGACCCAGTACTTC. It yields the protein CASSLAANTGVGETQYF.

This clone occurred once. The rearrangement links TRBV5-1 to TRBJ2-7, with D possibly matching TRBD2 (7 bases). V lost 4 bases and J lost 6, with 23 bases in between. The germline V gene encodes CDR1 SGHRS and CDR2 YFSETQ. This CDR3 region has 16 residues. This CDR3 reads CASSITGRGAVSEQYF. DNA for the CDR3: TGCGCCAGCAGCATTACGGGACGGGGGGCAGTGAGCGAGCAGTACTTC.

For the CDR3, the DNA is TGCAGCGTTCTCAGGAGGACAGGACCGAACACTGAAGCTTTCTTT. This gives the protein CSVLRRTGPNTEAFF. The chain uses TRBV29-1 and TRBJ1-1; TRBD1 matches 7 bases. This CDR3 spans 15 amino acids. Germline loops: CDR1 SQVTM, CDR2 ANQGSEA. J lost 1 base, V lost 5 bases, and 10 bases had no gene match.

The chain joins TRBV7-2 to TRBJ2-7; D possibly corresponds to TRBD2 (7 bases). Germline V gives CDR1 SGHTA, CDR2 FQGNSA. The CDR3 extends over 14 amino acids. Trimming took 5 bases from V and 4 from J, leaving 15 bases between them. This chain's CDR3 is CASSAGAGWYEQYF. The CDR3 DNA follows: TGTGCCAGCAGCGCGGGGGCGGGGTGGTACGAGCAGTACTTC. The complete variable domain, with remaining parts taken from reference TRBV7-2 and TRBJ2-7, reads GAGVSQSPSNKVTEKGKDVELRCDPISGHTALYWYRQSLGQGLEFLIYFQGNSAPDKSGLPSDRFSAERTGGSVSTLTIQRTQQEDSAVYLCASSAGAGWYEQYFGPGTRLTVT.

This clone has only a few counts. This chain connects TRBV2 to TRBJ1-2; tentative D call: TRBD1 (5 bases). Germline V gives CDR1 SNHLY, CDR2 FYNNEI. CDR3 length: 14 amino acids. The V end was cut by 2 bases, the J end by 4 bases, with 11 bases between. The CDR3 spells CASSELGARYGYTF. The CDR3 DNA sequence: TGTGCCAGCAGTGAATTAGGGGCGCGCTATGGCTACACCTTC.

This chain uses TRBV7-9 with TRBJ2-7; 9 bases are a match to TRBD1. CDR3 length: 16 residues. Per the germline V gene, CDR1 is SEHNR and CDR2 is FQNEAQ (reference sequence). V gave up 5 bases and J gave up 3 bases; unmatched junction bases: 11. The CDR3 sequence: CASSPAGGQGGYEQYF. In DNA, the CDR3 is TGTGCCAGCAGCCCCGCCGGGGGACAGGGAGGCTACGAGCAGTACTTC.

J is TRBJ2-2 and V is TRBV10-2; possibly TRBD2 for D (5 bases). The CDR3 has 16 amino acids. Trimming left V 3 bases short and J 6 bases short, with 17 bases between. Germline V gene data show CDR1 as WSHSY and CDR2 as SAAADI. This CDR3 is CASSDQRRVHPGELFF. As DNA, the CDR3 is TGCGCCAGCAGTGACCAACGGCGGGTTCATCCCGGGGAGCTGTTTTTT.